One and the same sample provided the 24 T cell receptor beta chains below, sequenced in a study of blood T cell repertoires in COVID-19. Repertoires were generated with immunoSEQ multiplex PCR, while TCRdb's copy carries only in-frame clones and drops some. Of about 98,000 clones listed, about nine tenths were seen once; the top ten hold 1.9%. Sequenced: peripheral blood. Receptors originate from a woman between 50 and 59 years old with COVID-19, enrolled during active disease.

V usage is TRBV28 and J usage is TRBJ1-2; TRBD1 aligns across 7 bases. V trimming: 5 bases; J trimming: 5 bases; junction bases outside the gene matches: 8. Germline CDR1 and CDR2: MDHEN and SYDVKM. The CDR3 contains 14 residues. CDR3 sequence reads: CASSPETGRYGYTF. CDR3 coding DNA: TGTGCCAGCAGTCCGGAGACAGGGAGGTATGGCTACACCTTC.

The chain joins TRBV5-6 to TRBJ2-1; TRBD1 agrees at 7 bases. This CDR3 region has 18 residues. Germline V gene data show CDR1 as SGHDT and CDR2 as YYEEEE. V lost 5 bases and J lost 9; bases outside the gene matches: 23. The CDR3 region has the DNA TGTGCCAGCAGGCCTGCAGCACGTCGAGGGGGCTCAGGGAGTGAGCAGTTCTTC. The encoded protein is CASRPAARRGGSGSEQFF.

This clone has a single count. V usage is TRBV27 and J usage is TRBJ1-5; D is ambiguous. The CDR3 length is 13 residues. Looked up from germline, CDR1 is MNHEY and CDR2 is SMNVEV (reference sequence). The ends were cut back, 3 bases at V and 7 bases at J, with 10 bases in the middle. In nucleotides, the CDR3 is TGTGCCAGCAGTTTTACTGGAGGCCAGCCCCAGCATTTT. This sequence encodes CASSFTGGQPQHF.

This clone was counted between two and nine times. DNA for the CDR3: TGTGCCACCAGCAGGGGACAGGGTATTATTAGCAATCAGCCCCAGCATTTT. The encoded protein is CATSRGQGIISNQPQHF. The J gene is TRBJ1-5, the V gene TRBV15; 9 positions match TRBD1. The CDR3 is 17 residues long. Germline values: CDR1 LNHNV, CDR2 YYDKDF (reference sequence). V shed 3 bases and J 0 bases; nucleotides not matched to a gene: 6.

This clone was detected only a few times. The CDR3 DNA is TGTGCCAGTAGTATAGGGGCCTCCTACGAGCAGTACTTC. Its translation: CASSIGASYEQYF. This chain connects TRBV19 to TRBJ2-7; no reliable D call. CDR1 is LNHDA and CDR2 is SQIVND in the germline V gene (reference sequence). This CDR3 has 13 residues. V lost 1 base, J lost 0 bases, and 4 bases lay in between.

The chain combines TRBV11-3 with TRBJ1-4; D unclear. The V gene's germline CDR1 is SGHNT and CDR2 YENEEA. Between the trimmed V and J ends, which lost 4 bases and 2 bases, there was a span of 8 bases. The CDR3 is 14 amino acids. The CDR3 DNA reads TGTGCCAGCAGCTCGGGTGGCACTAATGAAAAACTGTTTTTT. This gives the protein CASSSGGTNEKLFF.

The chain joins TRBV12-3 or TRBV12-4 to TRBJ1-2, with D perhaps TRBD1 (5 bases). V was clipped by 8 bases and J by 8 bases, with 15 bases between them. This CDR3 has 12 residues. The CDR3 loop reads CASSRVFGGYTF. In DNA, the CDR3 is TGTGCCAGCTCCAGGGTTTTCGGAGGCTACACCTTC.

The CDR3 reads CASSKGGLGTANTEAFF. The CDR3 DNA sequence: TGTGCCAGCAGCAAAGGAGGCCTAGGGACAGCGAACACTGAAGCTTTCTTT. The gene calls are TRBV21-1 and TRBJ1-1; whether TRBD1, the table's D call, matches the DNA was not checked. TRBV21-1 is an annotated pseudogene. The CDR3 loop spans 17 amino acids.

The chain recombines TRBV6-5 with TRBJ1-5, with a tentative D call TRBD1 (6 bases). The CDR3 covers 14 residues. Trimming pared 7 bases from V and 4 bases from J, leaving 14 bases between. Germline CDR1 is MNHEY and CDR2 is SVGAGI. This CDR3 reads CASKETGPNQPQHF. The CDR3 coding sequence is TGTGCCAGCAAGGAGACAGGACCGAATCAGCCCCAGCATTTT.

The chain links TRBV2 to TRBJ1-1, with D hard to call. Trimming removed 4 bases at V and 0 bases at J, with 9 bases between. Germline loops: CDR1 SNHLY, CDR2 FYNNEI. CDR3 size: 14 residues. The CDR3 DNA reads TGTGCCAGCAGTGGGGGAGCCGTGAACACTGAAGCTTTCTTT. This sequence encodes CASSGGAVNTEAFF.

The CDR3, as DNA: TGTGCCAGCAGCTTCGTTCGGCCCTCCGGGACTAGCCCCTACAATGAGCAGTTCTTC. Protein sequence: CASSFVRPSGTSPYNEQFF. The rearrangement uses TRBV7-2 and TRBJ2-1, with TRBD2 identical over 9 bases. This CDR3 comprises 19 residues. The germline V gene encodes CDR1 SGHTA and CDR2 FQGNSA. V lost 3 bases and J lost 2; bases outside the gene matches: 14.

The chain combines TRBV27 with TRBJ2-7; possible D gene TRBD1, 6 bases. Germline V CDR1 and CDR2: MNHEY, SMNVEV (reference sequence). The CDR3 consists of 18 residues. Trimming cost V 3 bases and J 3 bases, with 24 bases left between them. CDR3 nucleotides: TGTGCCAGCAGTTTTAGGAACAGGGACCCCACCTATAGCTACGAGCAGTACTTC. As protein: CASSFRNRDPTYSYEQYF.

This rearrangement joins TRBV18 to TRBJ2-1, with 7 nucleotides matching TRBD2. Germline CDR1 KGHSH, CDR2 LQKENI. The CDR3 is made up of 18 amino acids. V gave up 3 bases and J gave up 0 bases; unmatched junction bases: 11. DNA of the CDR3: TGTGCCAGCTCACCGGGGAGCGGGGCCTACTTCTCCTACAATGAGCAGTTCTTC. The encoded protein is CASSPGSGAYFSYNEQFF.

This chain uses TRBV19 with TRBJ1-1; TRBD1 aligns across 7 bases. This CDR3 is 12 amino acids long. Germline V gene sequence: CDR1 LNHDA, CDR2 SQIVND (reference sequence). V was clipped by 10 bases and J by 4 bases; unmatched bases: 6. The CDR3 protein is CATYSGGTEAFF. DNA of the CDR3: TGTGCCACCTACTCAGGGGGCACTGAAGCTTTCTTT.

This rearrangement joins TRBV19 to TRBJ2-7; a possible D gene is TRBD2 (6 bases). Germline-derived CDR1 and CDR2 are LNHDA and SQIVND (reference sequence). With 4 bases removed from V and 2 bases from J, the gap between germline ends came to 12 bases. This CDR3 contains 14 residues. The CDR3 DNA follows: TGTGCCAGTAGTACCCCCGGGGGTGCCTACGAGCAGTACTTC. This sequence encodes CASSTPGGAYEQYF.

This clone has only one observation. This chain uses TRBV28 with TRBJ1-6, with 8 bases that match TRBD1. Germline lookup yields CDR1 MDHEN and CDR2 SYDVKM. V gave up 6 bases and J gave up 10 bases; unmatched junction bases: 11. The CDR3 spans 15 residues. The CDR3 loop is CASRPPTGEISPLHF. Here the CDR3 DNA reads TGTGCCAGCAGACCCCCGACAGGGGAAATCTCACCCCTCCACTTT.

The rearrangement joins TRBV11-3 to TRBJ1-1; 7 nucleotides agree with TRBD1. CDR3 length equals 14 residues. Germline V gene sequence: CDR1 SGHNT, CDR2 YENEEA. V was clipped by 5 bases and J by 1 base; unmatched bases: 4. The CDR3 DNA reads as TGTGCCAGCAGCCGACAGGGAGGGAACACTGAAGCTTTCTTT. Amino acids: CASSRQGGNTEAFF.

The rearrangement uses TRBV5-8 and TRBJ2-2; unclear D gene. Looked up from germline, CDR1 is SGHTS and CDR2 is YDEGEE. The V and J ends lost 6 bases and 1 base respectively, with 4 bases between them. This CDR3 spans 12 amino acids. In DNA form, the CDR3 reads TGTGCCAGCAAACAGAACACCGGGGAGCTGTTTTTT. Its protein product is CASKQNTGELFF.

V is TRBV11-1 and J is TRBJ2-7, with a possible D match to TRBD2 (5 bases). This CDR3 contains 15 residues. Trimming cost V 2 bases and J 3 bases, with 14 bases left between them. CDR1 and CDR2 from the germline V gene are SGHAT and FQDESV (reference sequence). The CDR3 sequence: CASSLSTGFNYEQYF. CDR3 DNA: TGTGCCAGCAGCTTATCAACGGGGTTCAACTACGAGCAGTACTTC. The whole variable domain, filled in from reference TRBV11-1 and TRBJ2-7, reads EAEVAQSPRYKITEKSQAVAFWCDPISGHATLYWYRQILGQGPELLVQFQDESVVDDSQLPKDRFSAERLKGVDSTLKIQPAELGDSAMYLCASSLSTGFNYEQYFGPGTRLTVT.

The J gene is TRBJ1-1, the V gene TRBV3-1 (or the pseudogene TRBV3-2); 7 bases are a match to TRBD1. The CDR3 is 18 amino acids. The J segment lost 1 base and the V segment lost 2 bases, leaving 13 bases of the junction unmatched. CDR1 and CDR2 (germline): LGHDT, YNNKEL (reference sequence). The CDR3 sequence: CASSQLRLGQVKNTEAFF. As DNA, the CDR3 is TGTGCCAGCAGCCAATTACGTCTTGGACAGGTGAAGAACACTGAAGCTTTCTTT.

The chain employs TRBV11-2 and TRBJ2-2; tentative D call: TRBD2 (5 bases). Deletions cut 3 bases from V and 0 bases from J, with 17 bases between. This CDR3 is built from 18 residues. Per germline, CDR1 SGHAT and CDR2 FQNNGV. The CDR3 DNA is TGTGCCAGCAGCTTGAGGGAAGGCGGCGTCGCGAACACCGGGGAGCTGTTTTTT. Translated: CASSLREGGVANTGELFF.

The chain joins TRBV6-5 to TRBJ1-2, with a weak D call TRBD1 (5 bases). V shed 6 bases and J shed 2 bases, with 13 bases lying between them. The germline V gene has CDR1 MNHEY and CDR2 SVGAGI. CDR3 length: 14 residues. The chain's CDR3 is CASSARGRNYGYTF. The DNA of the CDR3 is TGTGCCAGCAGCGCTAGGGGAAGAAACTATGGCTACACCTTC.

The chain employs TRBV4-2 and TRBJ2-3; 9 positions match TRBD1. Losses at the gene ends were 1 base for V and 5 bases for J; bases not matched to a gene: 7. CDR1 LGHNA and CDR2 YNFKEQ come from the germline V gene. CDR3 length equals 16 residues. CDR3 coding DNA: TGTGCCAGCAGCCAAGGAGGGACAGGGTCACAAGATACGCAGTATTTT. Its protein is CASSQGGTGSQDTQYF.

J is TRBJ1-6 and V is TRBV21-1. TRBV21-1 constitutes a pseudogene. The CDR3 spans 17 residues. The CDR3 DNA reads TGTGCCAGCAGCAAAGCCCCTCTTAGCTCCTATAATTCACCCCTCCACTTT. This gives the protein CASSKAPLSSYNSPLHF.